These T cell receptor beta chains were read from a single sample in a study of T cell clones after liver transplantation. Sequencing was performed with immunoSEQ multiplex PCR; in TCRdb, only in-frame clones are kept and a portion is missing. The table lists 55,000 to 80,000 clones, 90% of them singletons. The specimen was CD4+ T cells from blood, collected before liver transplant. The receptors derive from a human donor who received a liver transplant. The CDR3 runs from the conserved cysteine through the conserved F or W. The order of the fields is clone size, V gene, J gene, D gene, CDR3 DNA, CDR3 protein. The D gene is left open where the match is weak. Clone size is given for some rows only: seen once, a few or many times, or a class if the clone is expanded.

-	TRBV5-1	TRBJ1-1	-	TGCGCCAGCAGCCCAGAGGGCCGGGCGGCCACTGAAGCTTTCTTT	CASSPEGRAATEAFF
-	TRBV27	TRBJ2-2	TRBD1	TGTGCCAGCAGTTTATCTACCGGGACAGACACCGGGGAGCTGTTTTTT	CASSLSTGTDTGELFF
-	TRBV5-1	TRBJ2-5	-	TGCGCCAGCAGCCGGGACGATAAAGAGACCCAGTACTTC	CASSRDDKETQYF
-	TRBV5-1	TRBJ2-7	-	TGCGCCAGCAGCCCTGGGGGGACAGCTTCCTACGAGCAGTACTTC	CASSPGGTASYEQYF
-	TRBV5-1	TRBJ2-5	TRBD2	TGCGCCAGCAGCTTGGCGGGAGGCCGAGAGACCCAGTACTTC	CASSLAGGRETQYF
-	TRBV5-1	TRBJ2-5	-	TGCGCCAGCAGCTCGGGCCAGGGTAAACAAGAGACCCAGTACTTC	CASSSGQGKQETQYF
-	TRBV9	TRBJ2-5	-	TGTGCCAGCAGCGCCCTCGGGACCACGTACCAAGAGACCCAGTACTTC	CASSALGTTYQETQYF
-	TRBV29-1	TRBJ1-2	-	TGCAGCGTTGAAGCCGGAGTTAACGGCTACACCTTC	CSVEAGVNGYTF
-	TRBV4-1	TRBJ2-4	TRBD1	TGCGCCAGCAGCCAGCCGACAGGGTCGGCCAAAAACATTCAGTACTTC	CASSQPTGSAKNIQYF
-	TRBV11-3	TRBJ2-1	-	TGTGCCAGCAGCCCAGCGAGTCTCCTCTTGGTCAATGAGCAGTTCTTC	CASSPASLLLVNEQFF
-	TRBV7-2	TRBJ2-5	TRBD2	TGTGCCAGCAGCTTCCTAGCGGGAGGGTCGGGAGAGACCCAGTACTTC	CASSFLAGGSGETQYF
-	TRBV9	TRBJ2-4	-	TGTGCCAGCAGCGGGACTGGGAGTCACATTCAGTACTTC	CASSGTGSHIQYF
once	TRBV28	TRBJ2-1	TRBD2	TGTGCCAGCAGTTTATCTAGGACTAGCTATGAGCAGTTCTTC	CASSLSRTSYEQFF
-	TRBV6-1	TRBJ2-7	-	TGTGCCAGCAGTGAGTTCCCCCTCGAGCAGTACTTC	CASSEFPLEQYF
-	TRBV27	TRBJ2-1	TRBD2	TGTGCCAGCGGCCTTAGCGGGAGGGCTCAGGGTGAGCAGTTCTTC	CASGLSGRAQGEQFF
-	TRBV25-1	TRBJ2-7	-	TGTGCCAGCAGTGCGGGACGAAACTCCTACGAGCAGTACTTC	CASSAGRNSYEQYF
once	TRBV5-1	TRBJ1-6	-	TGCGCCAGCACTCAGGGTCCGAATTCACCCCTCCACTTT	CASTQGPNSPLHF
-	TRBV28	TRBJ2-1	-	TGTGCCAGCAGTTTAGGTTCAGGCTTAACCTACAATGAGCAGTTCTTC	CASSLGSGLTYNEQFF
-	TRBV27	TRBJ2-2	TRBD2	TGTGCCAGCAGTTTTGGGTGGCGGGAGGGTAGGACCGGGGAGCTGTTTTTT	CASSFGWREGRTGELFF
few	TRBV18	TRBJ2-1	TRBD2	TGTGCCAGCTCACCTCGGTCGATAGCGGGTTACAATGAGCAGTTCTTC	CASSPRSIAGYNEQFF
-	TRBV9	TRBJ2-7	TRBD2	TGTGCCAGCAGCTCAGCGGGAAAGCCCTACGAGCAGTACTTC	CASSSAGKPYEQYF
-	TRBV5-1	TRBJ2-5	-	TGCGCCAGCAGCACTACCGGGACCCGGGAGACCCAGTACTTC	CASSTTGTRETQYF
-	TRBV5-1	TRBJ2-1	TRBD2	TGCGCCAGCAGCCTGGGACTAGCGGGATATTACAATGAGCAGTTCTTC	CASSLGLAGYYNEQFF
-	TRBV7-3	TRBJ2-3	TRBD1	TGTGCCAGCAGCACGGGCCAGGGGGCAGATACGCAGTATTTT	CASSTGQGADTQYF
-	TRBV19	TRBJ2-7	-	TGTGCCAGTAGTATGGTCCCAAGGGGGGCGTACGAGCAGTACTTC	CASSMVPRGAYEQYF
few	TRBV18	TRBJ2-7	-	TGTGCCAGCTCCCCACTGACCTACGAGCAGTACTTC	CASSPLTYEQYF
few	TRBV2	TRBJ1-1	-	TGTGCCAGCACTCCGCAAGGGGGCACTGAAGCTTTCTTT	CASTPQGGTEAFF